The 28 T cell receptor beta chains reported below all come from one sample, sequenced in a study of cytomegalovirus exposure and HLA in healthy donors. 13 Jbeta primers and 60 Vbeta primers were used for the PCR. Sequenced by immunoSEQ multiplex PCR; TCRdb stores in-frame clones only, minus some. The profile shows fewer than 140,000 clones, 71% of them singletons. The material sequenced was PBMCs. These receptors were taken from a female donor in good health and CMV-seronegative.

The chain employs TRBV7-2 and TRBJ1-1; no firm D call. The germline V and J ends were trimmed by 5 bases and 4 bases, with 11 bases remaining between them. The CDR3 has 13 residues. The germline CDR1 and CDR2 sequences are SGHTA and FQGNSA. CDR3 DNA: TGTGCCAGCAGCCTTGACATCCTCACTGAAGCTTTCTTT. Residues: CASSLDILTEAFF.

The gene calls are TRBV27 and TRBJ2-7, with 9 nucleotides matching TRBD1. This CDR3 has 14 residues. Unmatched junction bases numbered 7, after V lost 6 bases and J lost 4 bases. CDR1 is MNHEY and CDR2 is SMNVEV in the germline V gene (reference sequence). The CDR3 loop is CASRPTGGGYEQYF. CDR3 coding DNA: TGTGCCAGCAGACCGACAGGGGGGGGATACGAGCAGTACTTC.

The V gene is TRBV29-1, the J gene TRBJ2-3; 7 bases map to TRBD1. The CDR3 is 14 residues long. CDR1 is SQVTM and CDR2 is ANQGSEA in the germline V gene. V lost 5 bases, J lost 1 base, and 6 bases stayed unmatched. This CDR3 is CSVHATGGTDTQYF. The CDR3 nucleotides are TGCAGCGTTCACGCTACAGGGGGCACAGATACGCAGTATTTT.

CDR3 sequence reads: CSARSGETQYF. DNA of the CDR3: TGCAGTGCTAGATCGGGAGAGACCCAGTACTTC. The chain joins TRBV20-1 to TRBJ2-5; no reliable D call. The CDR3 covers 11 residues. Trimming took 2 bases from V and 4 from J, leaving 5 bases between them. CDR1 and CDR2 (germline): DFQATT, SNEGSKA (reference sequence).

A few counts support this clone. The chain joins TRBV25-1 to TRBJ1-3; D is unresolved. V lost 1 base and J 5 bases, leaving 9 bases between the germline ends. From germline, CDR1 is MGHDK and CDR2 SYGVNS. The CDR3 length is 14 residues. This CDR3 is CASSECPTRNTIYF. In DNA form, the CDR3 reads TGTGCCAGCAGTGAATGTCCGACACGAAACACCATATATTTT.

This clone was seen just once. This chain uses TRBV29-1 with TRBJ2-5; 8 positions match TRBD1. The germline gives CDR1 SQVTM, CDR2 ANQGSEA. The CDR3 consists of 13 residues. Unmatched junction bases numbered 1, after V lost 2 bases and J lost 2 bases. CDR3 coding DNA: TGCAGCGTTGAAAACAGGGGGCAAGAGACCCAGTACTTC. This encodes CSVENRGQETQYF.

The chain recombines TRBV5-1 with TRBJ2-2; D is perhaps TRBD1 (6 bases). This CDR3 is built from 15 residues. CDR1 is SGHRS and CDR2 is YFSETQ in the germline V gene. Trimming took off 0 bases at V and 4 bases at J, with 10 bases between the two ends. CDR3 residues: CASSLAARGTGELFF. The CDR3 nucleotides are TGCGCCAGCAGCTTGGCCGCCAGGGGCACCGGGGAGCTGTTTTTT.

V and J are TRBV28 and TRBJ2-7; D is possibly TRBD2 (5 bases). CDR1 and CDR2 from the germline V gene are MDHEN and SYDVKM. The CDR3 runs 14 residues. V lost 3 bases and J 0 bases, leaving 9 bases between the germline ends. CDR3 nucleotides: TGTGCCAGCAGTTTCCCGGGGAACTCCTACGAGCAGTACTTC. Protein product: CASSFPGNSYEQYF. The full variable domain, in which reference TRBV28 and TRBJ2-7 provide the parts outside the CDR3, is DVKVTQSSRYLVKRTGEKVFLECVQDMDHENMFWYRQDPGLGLRLIYFSYDVKMKEKGDIPEGYSVSREKKERFSLILESASTNQTSMYLCASSFPGNSYEQYFGPGTRLTVT.

This chain connects TRBV5-5 to TRBJ2-7, with D tentatively TRBD1 (5 bases). The CDR3 is made up of 13 amino acids. Trimming took off 4 bases at V and 2 bases at J, with 10 bases between the two ends. Looked up from germline, CDR1 is SGHKS and CDR2 is YYEKEE (reference sequence). This CDR3 is CASSPDTTYEQYF. CDR3 DNA sequence: TGTGCCAGCAGCCCGGACACGACCTACGAGCAGTACTTC. The whole variable domain, remainder taken from reference TRBV5-5 and TRBJ2-7, is DAGVTQSPTHLIKTRGQQVTLRCSPISGHKSVSWYQQVLGQGPQFIFQYYEKEERGRGNFPDRFSARQFPNYSSELNVNALLLGDSALYLCASSPDTTYEQYFGPGTRLTVT.

This clone occurred a few times. The V call is TRBV7-9, the J call TRBJ1-4; the match to TRBD1 covers 9 bases. The trim removed 1 base at V and 13 bases at J, leaving 7 bases unmatched. CDR1 SEHNR and CDR2 FQNEAQ come from the germline V gene (reference sequence). CDR3 size: 14 residues. The CDR3 DNA follows: TGTGCCAGCAGCTTAGGTGGACAGGGGCTCGGACTGTTTTTT. It is translated as CASSLGGQGLGLFF.

The V and J genes are TRBV4-1 and TRBJ1-2, with TRBD1 identical over 7 bases. V was pared by 5 bases and J by 4 bases, with 7 bases of the junction left unmatched. The CDR3 runs 14 residues. Germline V gene data show CDR1 as MGHRA and CDR2 as YSYEKL. Here the CDR3 reads CASSGPTGTYGYTF. The CDR3 region has the DNA TGCGCCAGCAGCGGACCGACAGGGACCTATGGCTACACCTTC.

For this clone: One junction end does not reproduce the germline sequence, and a read error may be involved. The chain carries TRBV7-7 and TRBJ2-1; 14 nucleotides line up with TRBD2. Germline lookup yields CDR1 SSHAT and CDR2 FNYEAQ (reference sequence). The CDR3 consists of 16 residues. The CDR3, as DNA: TGTGCTAGCAGCCCGGGACTAGCGGGAGTCCTGAATGAGCAGTTCTTC. As protein: CASSPGLAGVLNEQFF.

The chain links TRBV28 to TRBJ1-6; 7 nucleotides align to TRBD1. The V gene's germline CDR1 is MDHEN and CDR2 SYDVKM. This CDR3 comprises 14 residues. With V trimmed by 2 bases and J by 9 bases, 4 bases remained unmatched. Written as DNA, the CDR3 is TGTGCCAGCAGTTTAACAGGGGTGGGTTCACCCCTCCACTTT. Translated, it gives CASSLTGVGSPLHF.

This clone was observed once. The chain is built from TRBV6-1 and TRBJ1-5; D is perhaps TRBD1 (5 bases). Germline V lookup: CDR1 MNHNS, CDR2 SASEGT. V was cut by 2 bases and J by 7 bases, with 15 bases left in between. The CDR3 is 15 amino acids. The chain's CDR3 is CASSESWGVMQPQHF. CDR3 bases: TGTGCCAGCAGTGAAAGTTGGGGGGTCATGCAGCCCCAGCATTTT.

V gene TRBV4-1 combines with J gene TRBJ2-7; a possible D gene is TRBD2 (5 bases). The germline V and J ends were trimmed by 0 bases and 4 bases, with 10 bases remaining between them. CDR3 length: 14 residues. Germline loops: CDR1 MGHRA, CDR2 YSYEKL. CDR3 DNA: TGCGCCAGCAGCCAAGACCCGGGGATATACGAGCAGTACTTC. It translates to CASSQDPGIYEQYF.

Details on this clone: The same CDR3 arises from other DNA sequences in this sample as well. This chain uses TRBV27 with TRBJ2-1; TRBD2 aligns across 15 bases. This CDR3 is built from 15 residues. Germline V gives CDR1 MNHEY, CDR2 SMNVEV (reference sequence). With V trimmed by 6 bases and J by 6 bases, 3 bases remained unmatched. The CDR3 bases are TGTGCCAGCAGCTTGGGACTAGCGGGAGGCAATGAGCAGTTCTTC. Protein sequence: CASSLGLAGGNEQFF.

This clone was detected only once. The chain couples TRBV5-1 to TRBJ2-7; 9 bases line up with TRBD1. Germline CDR1 SGHRS, CDR2 YFSETQ. V was pared by 0 bases and J by 1 base, with 2 bases of the junction left unmatched. The CDR3 is 15 residues long. This chain's CDR3 is CASSLGGTGSYEQYF. The DNA for the CDR3 is TGCGCCAGCAGCTTGGGGGGGACAGGGTCCTACGAGCAGTACTTC.

This chain joins TRBV10-3 and TRBJ1-5, with 7 bases matching TRBD1. This CDR3 region has 14 residues. Germline CDR1 reads ENHRY; CDR2 reads SYGVKD. J lost 2 bases, V lost 2 bases, and 0 bases had no gene match. Here the CDR3 DNA reads TGTGCCATCAGTGAGACAGGGGGCAATCAGCCCCAGCATTTT. It codes for CAISETGGNQPQHF.

This clone was counted once. The chain couples TRBV19 to TRBJ1-1; 9 nucleotides line up with TRBD1. The CDR3 runs 15 residues. J gave up 6 bases and V 1 base, and 6 bases lay outside the gene matches. The V gene's germline CDR1 is LNHDA and CDR2 SQIVND (reference sequence). CDR3 nucleotide sequence: TGTGCCAGTAGTATAGCCGACAGGGGGACCGCTGAAGCTTTCTTT. Its translation: CASSIADRGTAEAFF.

The chain couples TRBV2 to TRBJ2-6; TRBD1 is a possible D gene (6 bases). Trimming left V 6 bases short and J 0 bases short, with 18 bases between. This CDR3 is built from 18 residues. Germline CDR1 is SNHLY and CDR2 is FYNNEI. The CDR3 here is CASRYPRGPDSGANVLTF. CDR3 nucleotides: TGTGCCAGCAGATACCCCAGGGGACCCGACTCTGGGGCCAACGTCCTGACTTTC.

J is TRBJ2-7 and V is TRBV7-9; D may be TRBD2 (6 bases). This CDR3 spans 18 amino acids. Germline-derived CDR1 and CDR2 are SEHNR and FQNEAQ (reference sequence). V lost 4 bases and J 0 bases, leaving 22 bases between the germline ends. The CDR3 DNA follows: TGTGCCAGCAGCTCAGAGTGGGGGTCGAGGAGGGTCTCCTACGAGCAGTACTTC. The encoded protein is CASSSEWGSRRVSYEQYF.

This clone has just one count. V and J are TRBV7-9 and TRBJ2-5, with D unclear. Germline CDR1 and CDR2: SEHNR and FQNEAQ (reference sequence). There are 14 residues in the CDR3. V shed 1 base and J shed 1 base, with 7 bases lying between them. DNA of the CDR3: TGTGCCAGCAGCTTAGTGTCCCTCCAAGAGACCCAGTACTTC. This translates into CASSLVSLQETQYF.

This clone was seen a handful of times. Within the sample, other DNA sequences also encode this same CDR3. The chain joins TRBV4-3 to TRBJ2-5, with 13 positions matching TRBD2. In germline, CDR1 is LGHNA, CDR2 YSLEER. This CDR3 has 14 residues. Trimming cost V 3 bases and J 5 bases; bases outside gene matches: 0. Here the CDR3 DNA reads TGCGCCAGCAGCCAGACTAGCGGGAGGGAGACCCAGTACTTC. Amino acid sequence: CASSQTSGRETQYF.

The V gene is TRBV18, the J gene TRBJ2-5, with TRBD2 as a possible D gene (6 bases). The CDR3 has 14 amino acids. The germline V gene has CDR1 KGHSH and CDR2 LQKENI. V lost 4 bases, J lost 1 base, and 10 bases lay in between. CDR3 DNA: TGTGCCAGCTCACACTGGAGGGGCCAAGAGACCCAGTACTTC. Translating it yields CASSHWRGQETQYF.

The V call is TRBV11-2, the J call TRBJ2-1; maybe TRBD2 (5 bases). The CDR3 consists of 12 residues. Per the germline V gene, CDR1 is SGHAT and CDR2 is FQNNGV. The V end lost 5 bases, the J end lost 11 bases, and 13 bases lay between the germline ends. In nucleotides, the CDR3 is TGTGCCAGCAGCCCTGGGCGGGCCCAGCAGTTCTTC. Amino acids: CASSPGRAQQFF.

This clone occurred a few times. The rearrangement joins TRBV4-1 to TRBJ1-4, with a possible D match to TRBD1 (5 bases). The CDR3 contains 16 residues. Germline-derived CDR1 and CDR2 are MGHRA and YSYEKL. Trimming pared 4 bases from V and 0 bases from J, leaving 12 bases between. This CDR3 is CASSPSQTATNEKLFF. The CDR3 nucleotides read TGCGCCAGCAGCCCCTCCCAGACAGCAACTAATGAAAAACTGTTTTTT.

The chain employs TRBV5-4 and TRBJ1-2, with 10 bases matching TRBD1. Looked up from germline, CDR1 is SGHNT and CDR2 is YYREEE (reference sequence). V lost 6 bases, J lost 7 bases, and 12 bases stayed unmatched. The CDR3 covers 15 residues. The CDR3, as DNA: TGTGCCAGCACCATCACCGGGACAGGGGCGTTTGGCTACACCTTC. This translates into CASTITGTGAFGYTF. Variable domain in full (rest from reference TRBV5-4 and TRBJ1-2): ETGVTQSPTHLIKTRGQQVTLRCSSQSGHNTVSWYQQALGQGPQFIFQYYREEENGRGNFPPRFSGLQFPNYSSELNVNALELDDSALYLCASTITGTGAFGYTFGSGTRLTVV.

V is TRBV7-2 and J is TRBJ2-1; D remains unclear. The V end was cut by 1 base, the J end by 5 bases, with 9 bases between. CDR1 is SGHTA and CDR2 is FQGNSA in the germline V gene. The CDR3 has 14 residues. The CDR3 bases are TGTGCCAGCAGCTTAGGCAGATCGAACAATGAGCAGTTCTTC. It is translated as CASSLGRSNNEQFF.